Each of the 20 T cell receptor beta chains below was sequenced from the same sample in a study of OX40 agonist ivuxolimab in advanced cancers. This table comes from immunoSEQ multiplex PCR, and its TCRdb copy is limited to in-frame clones, with some not included. Here the sample spans about 58,000 clones, around nine tenths being singletons. This specimen consisted of CD4+ or CD8+ T cells sorted from blood, obtained in a trial of the OX40 agonist ivuxolimab. The receptors originated from an adult with an advanced solid tumor such as melanoma, head and neck, liver or kidney cancer.

This chain links TRBV9 with TRBJ2-2; no definite D call. Germline V CDR1 and CDR2: SGDLS, YYNGEE. V shed 4 bases and J shed 6 bases, with 10 bases lying between them. This CDR3 has 13 residues. The CDR3 spells CASSPHYSGELFF. CDR3 nucleotide sequence: TGTGCCAGCAGCCCCCATTATTCCGGGGAGCTGTTTTTT.

This clone has only one observation. The chain links TRBV4-2 to TRBJ2-5; 9 bases fit TRBD1. V trimming: 0 bases; J trimming: 4 bases; junction bases outside the gene matches: 6. The CDR3 spans 16 residues. Germline V gives CDR1 LGHNA, CDR2 YNFKEQ. The CDR3 loop is CASSQDTTGGIETQYF. CDR3 sequence (DNA): TGTGCCAGCAGCCAAGACACGACAGGGGGGATAGAGACCCAGTACTTC.

CDR3 residues: CASSAGLAGDGDTQYF. CDR3 in DNA: TGCGCCAGCAGCGCGGGACTAGCGGGAGACGGAGATACGCAGTATTTT. J is TRBJ2-3 and V is TRBV5-1; 14 bases agree with TRBD2. Per germline, CDR1 SGHRS and CDR2 YFSETQ. The CDR3 runs to 16 residues. V trimming: 4 bases; J trimming: 5 bases; junction bases outside the gene matches: 6.

The J gene is TRBJ2-7, the V gene TRBV18; 9 bases align to TRBD1. Germline CDR1 KGHSH, CDR2 LQKENI. The CDR3 is 14 residues long. V lost 4 bases and J lost 3; bases outside the gene matches: 4. CDR3 sequence reads: CASSQPGQGYEQYF. Written as DNA, the CDR3 is TGTGCCAGCTCACAACCGGGACAGGGCTACGAGCAGTACTTC.

Turning to this clone: One end of the junction varies from germline; a read error may be responsible. This chain joins TRBV7-9 and TRBJ1-1; tentatively, D is TRBD1 (5 bases). CDR1 is SEHNR and CDR2 is FQNEAQ in the germline V gene (reference sequence). The CDR3 is made up of 16 amino acids. CDR3 coding DNA: TGTGCCAGCAACACCGGGACGGATGATAAGAACATTGAAGCTTTCTTT. Translating it yields CASNTGTDDKNIEAFF.

This rearrangement joins TRBV5-6 to TRBJ2-7, with D uncertain. This CDR3 has 15 residues. Germline V gives CDR1 SGHDT, CDR2 YYEEEE. The V end lost 4 bases, the J end lost 1 base, and 15 bases lay between the germline ends. The CDR3 sequence: CASSPGYEPSYEQYF. In DNA form, the CDR3 reads TGTGCCAGCAGCCCGGGTTACGAACCTTCCTACGAGCAGTACTTC.

This chain links TRBV1 with TRBJ2-1; TRBD2, the table's D call, lacks a check against the DNA. TRBV1 has pseudogene status. The CDR3 runs 16 residues. CDR3 sequence (DNA): TGCACCAGCATACCCGGGACTAGCGGGAACTACAATGAGCAGTTCTTC. This gives the protein CTSIPGTSGNYNEQFF.

This clone was observed once. CDR3: CASSQGLAGVKRTYF. The CDR3 DNA follows: TGTGCCAGCAGCCAAGGCTTAGCGGGAGTCAAGAGAACGTACTTC. The chain combines TRBV28 with TRBJ2-5, with TRBD2 identical over 9 bases. Germline assignment: CDR1 MDHEN and CDR2 SYDVKM. V shed 6 bases, J shed 13 bases, and the junction held 18 bases outside the gene matches. The CDR3 is made up of 15 amino acids.

This sequence joins TRBV9 and TRBJ2-3, with TRBD1 identical over 11 bases. This CDR3 has 16 amino acids. Germline CDR1 and CDR2: SGDLS and YYNGEE. The V segment lost 4 bases and the J segment 6 bases; nucleotides outside the gene matches: 10. The chain's CDR3 is CASSSIGQGAPDTQYF. CDR3 DNA sequence: TGTGCCAGCAGCTCTATCGGACAGGGGGCGCCCGATACGCAGTATTTT.

V usage is TRBV29-1 and J usage is TRBJ2-3; D is uncertain. The CDR3 extends over 14 amino acids. Trimming shortened V by 6 bases and J by 2 bases, and 15 bases separated the two germline ends. Germline-derived CDR1 and CDR2 are SQVTM and ANQGSEA. In nucleotides, the CDR3 is TGCAGCGTCGGCGCCCGACCGTCCACAGATACGCAGTATTTT. Translating gives CSVGARPSTDTQYF.

The chain employs TRBV30 and TRBJ2-5, with TRBD1 as a possible D gene (8 bases). Germline V gene sequence: CDR1 GTSNPN, CDR2 SVGIG (reference sequence). This CDR3 has 15 amino acids. Trimming removed 2 bases at V and 5 bases at J, with 18 bases between. The DNA for the CDR3 is TGTGCCTGGAGTATGAACAGGGGGGGAGGGGAGACCCAGTACTTC. It translates to CAWSMNRGGGETQYF.

V is TRBV15 and J is TRBJ2-1; D is perhaps TRBD1 (6 bases). CDR1 and CDR2 (germline): LNHNV, YYDKDF (reference sequence). The V and J ends lost 0 bases and 5 bases respectively, with 11 bases between them. The CDR3 consists of 15 residues. Here the CDR3 DNA reads TGTGCCACCAGCAGAGATCCCGGGGACAACAATGAGCAGTTCTTC. It translates to CATSRDPGDNNEQFF.

Written as DNA, the CDR3 is TGCGCCAGCAGCCAGGACAGGTTCTATGGCTACACCTTC. Encoded protein: CASSQDRFYGYTF. This chain uses TRBV4-1 with TRBJ1-2, with 7 bases that match TRBD1. The CDR3 runs to 13 residues. Looked up from germline, CDR1 is MGHRA and CDR2 is YSYEKL. The V gene end was trimmed by 3 bases and the J gene end by 4 bases; junction bases not matched to a gene: 2.

The genes are TRBV2 and TRBJ2-5, with TRBD2 as a possible D gene (5 bases). Trimming cost V 3 bases and J 4 bases, with 6 bases left between them. Germline V gives CDR1 SNHLY, CDR2 FYNNEI. The CDR3 loop spans 12 amino acids. CDR3 sequence (DNA): TGTGCCAGCAGTGAGGCGGGAGAGACCCAGTACTTC. It translates to CASSEAGETQYF.

The genes are TRBV6-6 and TRBJ2-7; 13 nucleotides line up with TRBD2. The germline V gene has CDR1 MNHNY and CDR2 SVGAGI (reference sequence). The CDR3 extends over 15 amino acids. The V and J ends lost 4 bases and 2 bases, in that order; junction bases with no gene match: 2. In nucleotides, the CDR3 is TGTGCCAGCAGTTCTGGACTAGCGGGAGCCTACGAGCAGTACTTC. Protein: CASSSGLAGAYEQYF.

On this clone itself: The sample holds other DNA sequences that translate to the same CDR3. J is TRBJ1-1 and V is TRBV20-1, with D perhaps matching TRBD1 (5 bases). In germline, CDR1 is DFQATT, CDR2 SNEGSKA (reference sequence). V dropped 6 bases and J dropped 3 bases, with 8 bases sitting between them. The CDR3 sequence is 11 residues long. CDR3 nucleotides: TGCAGTGCGCGCAGGGACACTGAAGCTTTCTTT. The encoded protein is CSARRDTEAFF.

This clone was seen a few times. This chain connects TRBV6-6 to TRBJ2-2; D uncertain. CDR3 length: 15 amino acids. Germline V gene data show CDR1 as MNHNY and CDR2 as SVGAGI (reference sequence). Trimming pared 2 bases from V and 4 bases from J, leaving 11 bases between. The CDR3 is CASSYDSIGTGELFF. Here the CDR3 DNA reads TGTGCCAGCAGTTACGATAGTATTGGCACCGGGGAGCTGTTTTTT.

This clone was counted a single time. V is TRBV29-1 and J is TRBJ2-7; D is uncertain. Looked up from germline, CDR1 is SQVTM and CDR2 is ANQGSEA. V was shortened by 2 bases and J by 1 base, with 9 bases between the two germline ends. CDR3 length equals 13 residues. The CDR3 reads CSVENSESYEQYF. The CDR3 nucleotides are TGCAGCGTTGAAAACAGCGAATCCTACGAGCAGTACTTC.

V is TRBV18 and J is TRBJ1-4; tentatively, D is TRBD1 (6 bases). V was clipped by 2 bases and J by 2 bases, with 15 bases between them. CDR1 KGHSH and CDR2 LQKENI come from the germline V gene. The CDR3 is 17 amino acids. The CDR3, as DNA: TGTGCCAGCTCACCATCATATCTACAGGGCACTAATGAAAAACTGTTTTTT. Translation: CASSPSYLQGTNEKLFF.

The V call is TRBV2, the J call TRBJ1-2; D might be TRBD1 (5 bases). CDR3 size: 13 residues. Germline lookup yields CDR1 SNHLY and CDR2 FYNNEI. The V end was cut by 7 bases, the J end by 2 bases, with 11 bases between. As DNA, the CDR3 is TGTGCCAGCACGGGGGACGGGAACTATGGCTACACCTTC. Protein sequence: CASTGDGNYGYTF.